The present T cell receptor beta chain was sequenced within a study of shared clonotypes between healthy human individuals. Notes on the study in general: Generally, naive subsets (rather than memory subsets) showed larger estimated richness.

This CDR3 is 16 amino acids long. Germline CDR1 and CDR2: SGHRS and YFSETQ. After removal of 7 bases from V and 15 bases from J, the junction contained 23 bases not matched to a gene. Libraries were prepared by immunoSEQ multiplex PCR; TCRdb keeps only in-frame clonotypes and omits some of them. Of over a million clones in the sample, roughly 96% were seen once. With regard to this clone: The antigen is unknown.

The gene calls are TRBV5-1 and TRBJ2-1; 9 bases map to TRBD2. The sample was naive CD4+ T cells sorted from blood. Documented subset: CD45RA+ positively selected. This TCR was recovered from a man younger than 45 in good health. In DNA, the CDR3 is TGCGCCAGCTCAGATAGGTTGCGGGAGGGCTTCAGGGGACGGTTCTTC. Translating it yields CASSDRLREGFRGRFF.